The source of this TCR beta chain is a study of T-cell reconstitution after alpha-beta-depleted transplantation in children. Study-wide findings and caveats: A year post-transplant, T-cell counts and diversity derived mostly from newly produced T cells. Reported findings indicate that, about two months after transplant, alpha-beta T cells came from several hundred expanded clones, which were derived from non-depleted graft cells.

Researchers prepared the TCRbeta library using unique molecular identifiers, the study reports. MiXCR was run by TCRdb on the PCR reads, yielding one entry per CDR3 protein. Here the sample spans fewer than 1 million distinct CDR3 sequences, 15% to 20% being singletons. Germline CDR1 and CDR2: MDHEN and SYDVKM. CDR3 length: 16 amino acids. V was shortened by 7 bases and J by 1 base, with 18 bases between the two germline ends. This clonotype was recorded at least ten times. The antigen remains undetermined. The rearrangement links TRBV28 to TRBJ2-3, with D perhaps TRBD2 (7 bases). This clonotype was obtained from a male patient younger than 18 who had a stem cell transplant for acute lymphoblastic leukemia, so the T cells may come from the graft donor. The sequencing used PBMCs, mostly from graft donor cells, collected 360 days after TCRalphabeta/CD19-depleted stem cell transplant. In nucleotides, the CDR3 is TGTGCCAGCACCCAATCTGGGGGGGCGCGCACAGATACGCAGTATTTT. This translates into CASTQSGGARTDTQYF.